This TCR beta chain was sequenced during a study of identical twins. Study outcomes and limitations: The more abundant beta clonotypes in cord blood had fewer insertions, and memory repertoires did not show this.

TCRdb processed the 5' RACE reads anew with MiXCR; each CDR3 protein has one entry. The data hold about 470,000 distinct CDR3 sequences, with 20% to 25% observed a single time. About this clonotype: Its antigen remains unknown.

These data also featured in a second study, about T cells expressing NK-cell markers. That report adds: It was sorted CD3+CD56-NKG2C+, CD3+CD56+NKG2C- and CD3+CD56+NKG2C+ T cells that provided the TCR beta repertoires. NKG2C+ dominant clonotypes from over 5 donors made up about 1.0-7.5% of CD8+ T cells. Similarly, these clonotypes led the CD3+CD56-NKG2C+ fraction as well in several donors.

The TCR was taken from a woman younger than 35 in good health. Sequenced input: CD4+ T cells sorted from blood.

The CDR3 region is CATFDRGVGGYTF. In DNA, the CDR3 is TGTGCCACCTTTGACAGGGGAGTCGGTGGCTACACCTTC. The V and J genes are TRBV5-5 and TRBJ1-2; 8 bases match TRBD1. The CDR3 extends over 13 amino acids. The V gene's germline CDR1 is SGHKS and CDR2 YYEKEE (reference sequence). The junction had 11 bases not matched to a gene; V was cut back by 9 bases and J by 7 bases.